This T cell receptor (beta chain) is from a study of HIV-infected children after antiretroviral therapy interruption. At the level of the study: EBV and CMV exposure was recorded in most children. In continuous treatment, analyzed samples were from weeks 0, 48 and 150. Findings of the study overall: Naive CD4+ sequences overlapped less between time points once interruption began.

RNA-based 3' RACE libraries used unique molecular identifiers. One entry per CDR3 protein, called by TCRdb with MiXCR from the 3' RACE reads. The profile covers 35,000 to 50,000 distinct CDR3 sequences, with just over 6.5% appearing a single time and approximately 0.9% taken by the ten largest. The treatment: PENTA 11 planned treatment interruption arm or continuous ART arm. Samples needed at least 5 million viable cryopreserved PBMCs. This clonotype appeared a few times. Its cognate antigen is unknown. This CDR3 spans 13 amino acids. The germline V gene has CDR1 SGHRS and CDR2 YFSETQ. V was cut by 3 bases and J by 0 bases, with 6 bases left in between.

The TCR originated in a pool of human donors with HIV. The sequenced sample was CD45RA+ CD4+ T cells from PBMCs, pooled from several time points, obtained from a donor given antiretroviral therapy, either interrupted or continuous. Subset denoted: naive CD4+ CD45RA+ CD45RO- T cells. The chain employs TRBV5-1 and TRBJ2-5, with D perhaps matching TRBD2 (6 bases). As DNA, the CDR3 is TGCGCCAGCAGCTCGGGGGACCAAGAGACCCAGTACTTC. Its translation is CASSSGDQETQYF.